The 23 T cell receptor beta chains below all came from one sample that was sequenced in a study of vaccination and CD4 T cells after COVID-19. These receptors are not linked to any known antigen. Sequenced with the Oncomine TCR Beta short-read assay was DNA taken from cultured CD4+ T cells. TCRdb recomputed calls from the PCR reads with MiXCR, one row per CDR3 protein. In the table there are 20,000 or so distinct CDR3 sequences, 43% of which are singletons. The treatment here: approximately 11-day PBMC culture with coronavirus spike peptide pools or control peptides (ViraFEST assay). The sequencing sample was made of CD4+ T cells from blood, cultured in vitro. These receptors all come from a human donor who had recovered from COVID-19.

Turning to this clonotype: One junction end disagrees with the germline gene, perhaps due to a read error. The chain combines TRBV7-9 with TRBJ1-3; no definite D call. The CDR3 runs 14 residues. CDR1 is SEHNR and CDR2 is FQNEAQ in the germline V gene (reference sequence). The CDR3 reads CASSLDPSGNIIYF. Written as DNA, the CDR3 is TGTGCCAGCAGCTTAGATCCCTCGGGAAACATCATATATTTT.

In DNA form, the CDR3 reads TGTGCCAGCAGCTCGCAAAACAATGAGCAGTTCTTC. It is translated as CASSSQNNEQFF. The genes are TRBV7-9 and TRBJ2-1; the D is unclear. CDR3 length equals 12 residues. Looked up from germline, CDR1 is SEHNR and CDR2 is FQNEAQ (reference sequence). Between the trimmed V and J ends, which lost 4 bases and 5 bases, there was a span of 6 bases.

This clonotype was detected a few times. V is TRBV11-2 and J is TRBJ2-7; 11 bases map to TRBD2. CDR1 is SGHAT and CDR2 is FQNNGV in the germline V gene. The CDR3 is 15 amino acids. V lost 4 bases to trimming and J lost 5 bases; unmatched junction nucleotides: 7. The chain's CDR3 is CASSSLAGGTHEQYF. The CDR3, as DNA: TGTGCCAGCAGCTCTCTAGCGGGAGGAACCCACGAGCAGTACTTC.

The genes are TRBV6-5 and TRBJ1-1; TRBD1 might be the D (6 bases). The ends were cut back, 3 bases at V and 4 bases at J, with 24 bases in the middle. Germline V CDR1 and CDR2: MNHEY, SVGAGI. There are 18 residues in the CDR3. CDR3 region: CASSYRPDRLTGGTEAFF. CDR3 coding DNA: TGTGCCAGCAGTTATCGTCCGGACAGACTCACGGGCGGCACTGAAGCTTTCTTT.

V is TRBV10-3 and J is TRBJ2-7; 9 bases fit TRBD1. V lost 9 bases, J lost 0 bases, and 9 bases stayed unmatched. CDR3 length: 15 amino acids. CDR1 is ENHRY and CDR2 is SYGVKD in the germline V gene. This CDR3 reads CAIGQGQLSSYEQYF. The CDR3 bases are TGTGCCATTGGACAGGGGCAACTTAGCTCCTACGAGCAGTACTTC.

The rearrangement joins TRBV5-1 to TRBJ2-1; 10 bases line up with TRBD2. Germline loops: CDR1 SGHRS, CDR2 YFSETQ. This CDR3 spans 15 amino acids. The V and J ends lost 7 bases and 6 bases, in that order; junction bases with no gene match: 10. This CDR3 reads CASGPLAGEVNEQFF. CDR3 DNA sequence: TGCGCCAGCGGTCCCCTAGCGGGGGAGGTCAATGAGCAGTTCTTC.

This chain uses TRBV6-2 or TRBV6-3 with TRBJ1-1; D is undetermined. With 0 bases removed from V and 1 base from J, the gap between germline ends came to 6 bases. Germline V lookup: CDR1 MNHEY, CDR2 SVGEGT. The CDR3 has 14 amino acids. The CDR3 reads CASSYSRRNTEAFF. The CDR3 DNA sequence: TGTGCCAGCAGTTACTCGAGGAGGAACACTGAAGCTTTCTTT.

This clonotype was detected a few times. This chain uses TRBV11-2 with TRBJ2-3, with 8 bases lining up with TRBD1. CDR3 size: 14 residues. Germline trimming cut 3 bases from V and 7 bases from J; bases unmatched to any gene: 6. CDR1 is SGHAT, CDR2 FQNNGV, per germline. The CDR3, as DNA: TGTGCCAGCAGCTTTGAGGACAGGGAATATACGCAGTATTTT. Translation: CASSFEDREYTQYF.

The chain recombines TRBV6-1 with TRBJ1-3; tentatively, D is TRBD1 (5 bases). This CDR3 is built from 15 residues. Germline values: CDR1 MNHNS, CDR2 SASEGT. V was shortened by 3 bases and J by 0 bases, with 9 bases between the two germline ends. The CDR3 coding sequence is TGTGCCAGCAGTGAGAGGGGTTTCTCTGGAAACACCATATATTTT. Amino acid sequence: CASSERGFSGNTIYF.

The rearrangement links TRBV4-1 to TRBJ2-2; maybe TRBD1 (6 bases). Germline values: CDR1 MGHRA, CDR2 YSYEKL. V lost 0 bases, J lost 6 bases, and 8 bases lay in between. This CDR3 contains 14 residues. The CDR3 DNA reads TGCGCCAGCAGCCAAGATCCAGGGGCCGGGGAGCTGTTTTTT. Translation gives CASSQDPGAGELFF.

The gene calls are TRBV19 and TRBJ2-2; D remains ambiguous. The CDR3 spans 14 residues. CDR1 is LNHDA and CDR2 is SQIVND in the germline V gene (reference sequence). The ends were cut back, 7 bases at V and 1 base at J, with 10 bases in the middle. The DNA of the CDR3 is TGTGCCAGTAAGGTTCAAGAGAACACCGGGGAGCTGTTTTTT. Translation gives CASKVQENTGELFF.

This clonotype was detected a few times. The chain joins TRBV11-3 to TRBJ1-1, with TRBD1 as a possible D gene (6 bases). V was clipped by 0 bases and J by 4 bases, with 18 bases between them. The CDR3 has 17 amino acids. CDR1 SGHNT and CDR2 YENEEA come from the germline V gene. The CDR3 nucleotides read TGTGCCAGCAGCTTAGATGTCTGGGGGCGAGGTGTCACTGAAGCTTTCTTT. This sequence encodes CASSLDVWGRGVTEAFF.

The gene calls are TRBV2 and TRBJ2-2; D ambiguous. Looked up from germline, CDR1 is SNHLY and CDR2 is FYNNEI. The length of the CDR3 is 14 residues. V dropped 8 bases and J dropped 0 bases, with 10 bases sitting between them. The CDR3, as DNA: TGTGCCAGCTCTGAGGTCCCGAACACCGGGGAGCTGTTTTTT. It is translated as CASSEVPNTGELFF.

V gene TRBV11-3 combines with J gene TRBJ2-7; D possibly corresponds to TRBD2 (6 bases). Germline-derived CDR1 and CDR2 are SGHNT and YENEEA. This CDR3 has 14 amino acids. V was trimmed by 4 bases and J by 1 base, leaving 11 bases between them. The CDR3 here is CASSYRDFSYEQYF. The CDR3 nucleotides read TGTGCCAGCAGCTATCGGGACTTTTCCTACGAGCAGTACTTC.

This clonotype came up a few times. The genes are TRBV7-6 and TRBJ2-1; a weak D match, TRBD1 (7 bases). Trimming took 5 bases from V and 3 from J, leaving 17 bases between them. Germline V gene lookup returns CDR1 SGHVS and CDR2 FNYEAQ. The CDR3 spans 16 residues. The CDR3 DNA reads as TGTGCCAGCAGCCCCGGGCGGGACAGAGGCTACAATGAGCAGTTCTTC. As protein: CASSPGRDRGYNEQFF.

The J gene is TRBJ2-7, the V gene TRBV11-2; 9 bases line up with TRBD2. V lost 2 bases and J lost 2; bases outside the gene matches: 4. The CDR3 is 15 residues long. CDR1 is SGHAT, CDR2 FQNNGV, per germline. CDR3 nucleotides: TGTGCCAGCAGCTTAAACATAGCGGGAGCCTACGAGCAGTACTTC. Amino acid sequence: CASSLNIAGAYEQYF.

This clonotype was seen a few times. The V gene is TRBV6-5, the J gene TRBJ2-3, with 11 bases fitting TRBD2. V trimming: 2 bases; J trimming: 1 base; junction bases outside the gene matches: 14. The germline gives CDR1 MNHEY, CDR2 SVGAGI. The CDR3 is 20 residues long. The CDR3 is CASSYQSSGRATTRTDTQYF. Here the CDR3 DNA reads TGTGCCAGCAGTTACCAGAGTAGCGGGAGGGCCACTACACGCACAGATACGCAGTATTTT.

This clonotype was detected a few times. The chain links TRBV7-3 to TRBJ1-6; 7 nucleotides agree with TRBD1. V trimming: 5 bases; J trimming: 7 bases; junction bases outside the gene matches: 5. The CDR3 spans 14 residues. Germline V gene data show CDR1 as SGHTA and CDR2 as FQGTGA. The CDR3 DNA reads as TGTGCCAGCAGCAGAACAGGGGCGAATTCACCCCTCCACTTT. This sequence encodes CASSRTGANSPLHF.

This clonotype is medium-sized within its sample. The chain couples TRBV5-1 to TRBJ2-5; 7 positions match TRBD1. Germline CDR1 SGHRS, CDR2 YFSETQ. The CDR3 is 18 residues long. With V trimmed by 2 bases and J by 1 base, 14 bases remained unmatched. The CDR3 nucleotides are TGCGCCAGCAGCTTTAGGGGGCTGTCCCCCGGCGTCCAAGAGACCCAGTACTTC. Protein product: CASSFRGLSPGVQETQYF.

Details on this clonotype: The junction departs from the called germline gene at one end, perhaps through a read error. CDR3 sequence reads: CASSLVATSRLAYNEQFF. The CDR3 nucleotides are TGCGCCAGCAGCTTGGTTGCGACTAGTAGGCTTGCCTACAATGAGCAGTTCTTC. J is TRBJ2-1 and V is TRBV7-9; tentatively, D is TRBD2 (6 bases). There are 18 residues in the CDR3. Germline CDR1 reads SEHNR; CDR2 reads FQNEAQ (reference sequence).

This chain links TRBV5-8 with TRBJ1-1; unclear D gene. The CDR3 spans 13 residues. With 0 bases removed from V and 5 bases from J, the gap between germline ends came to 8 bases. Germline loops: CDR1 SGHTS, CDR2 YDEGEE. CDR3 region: CASSLDPETEAFF. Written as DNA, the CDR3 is TGTGCCAGCAGCTTGGACCCAGAGACTGAAGCTTTCTTT.

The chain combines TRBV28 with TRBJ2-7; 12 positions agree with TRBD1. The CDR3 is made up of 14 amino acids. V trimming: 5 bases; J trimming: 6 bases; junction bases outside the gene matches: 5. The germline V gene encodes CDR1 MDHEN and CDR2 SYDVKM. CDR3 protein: CASSPGTGGGEQYF. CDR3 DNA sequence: TGTGCCAGCAGTCCCGGGACAGGGGGCGGCGAGCAGTACTTC.

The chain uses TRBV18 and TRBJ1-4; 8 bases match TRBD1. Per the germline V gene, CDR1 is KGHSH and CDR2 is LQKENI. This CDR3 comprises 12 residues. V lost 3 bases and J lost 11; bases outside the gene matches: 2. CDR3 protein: CASSPTGDKLFF. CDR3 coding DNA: TGTGCCAGCTCACCGACAGGGGACAAACTGTTTTTT.